This T cell receptor beta chain was captured in a study of spatial heterogeneity in lung cancer. Study as a whole: For tumor regions, TCR transcript counts showed a strong correlation with a T cell module score derived from matched bulk RNA-seq.

Single TCR cDNA molecules each had their own unique molecular identifier. TCRdb fed the 5' RACE reads into MiXCR, producing one record per CDR3 protein. The data hold 100,000 or so distinct CDR3 sequences, with approximately 4.4% observed a single time. In germline, CDR1 is SNHLY, CDR2 FYNNEI. V lost 8 bases and J lost 4, with 14 bases in between. The CDR3 loop spans 13 amino acids. Study-wide points: Counts of expanded intratumoral alpha and beta TCRs tracked tumor mutation counts.

Sample time point: sample taken at primary tumor resection. This clonotype was counted at least ten times. Its specificity is not known. This TCR derives from a male donor with early-stage non-small cell lung cancer. This chain uses TRBV2 with TRBJ2-5, with D unresolved. The input for sequencing was lung tumor tissue, taken at surgery. Here the CDR3 reads CASLLGRGETQYF. Written as DNA, the CDR3 is TGTGCCAGCTTATTGGGCAGAGGAGAGACCCAGTACTTC. Complete variable domain (other parts from reference TRBV2 and TRBJ2-5): EPEVTQTPSHQVTQMGQEVILRCVPISNHLYFYWYRQILGQKVEFLVSFYNNEISEKSEIFDDQFSVERPDGSNFTLKIRSTKLEDSAMYFCASLLGRGETQYFGPGTRLLVL.